Sequencing of this T cell receptor beta chain was carried out in a study of cytomegalovirus exposure and HLA in healthy donors. Across the whole study: Around 180 million T cells yielded approximately 100 million unique TCR beta sequences, as an earlier analysis found.

With 6 bases clipped from V and 5 bases from J, the junction kept 9 bases outside the gene matches. This CDR3 has 16 residues. From germline, CDR1 is MNHEY and CDR2 SMNVEV (reference sequence). Study-level points and caveats: 15,000 to 20,000 TCR beta sequences were associated with HLA alleles at 0.05 false discovery rate in a later analysis.

Primers: 60 Vbeta forward and 13 Jbeta reverse. TCRdb's table, derived via immunoSEQ multiplex PCR, lists solely in-frame clones and lacks some. The table has 100,000 or so clones, approximately 70% seen once; the top ten hold around 4.8%. About this clone: Its antigen is still unknown.

This TCR came from a woman aged 18-30 years in good health and CMV-seropositive. The chain has TRBV27 and TRBJ2-5; 13 bases align to TRBD2. Source material: PBMCs. CDR3 region: CASRPTGTSGKETQYF. The CDR3 DNA sequence: TGTGCCAGCAGACCAACCGGGACTAGCGGGAAGGAGACCCAGTACTTC.